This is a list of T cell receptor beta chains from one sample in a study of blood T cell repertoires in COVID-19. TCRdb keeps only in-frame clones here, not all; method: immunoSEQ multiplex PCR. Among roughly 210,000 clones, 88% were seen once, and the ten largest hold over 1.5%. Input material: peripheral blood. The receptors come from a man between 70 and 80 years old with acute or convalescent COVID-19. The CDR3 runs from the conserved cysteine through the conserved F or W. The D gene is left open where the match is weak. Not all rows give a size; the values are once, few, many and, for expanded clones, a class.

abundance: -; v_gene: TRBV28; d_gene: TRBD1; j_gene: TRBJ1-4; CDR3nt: TGTGCCAGCAGTCCACAGGGGCCTAATGAAAAACTGTTTTTT; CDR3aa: CASSPQGPNEKLFF
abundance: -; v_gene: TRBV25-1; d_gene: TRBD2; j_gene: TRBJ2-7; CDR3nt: TGTGCCAGCAGCCGAAGGGGACTAGCGGGAGTAATCGACGAGCAGTACTTC; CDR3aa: CASSRRGLAGVIDEQYF
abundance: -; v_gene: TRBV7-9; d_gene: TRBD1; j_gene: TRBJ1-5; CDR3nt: TGTGCCAGCAGCACCACTGGGGACAGAGTCAATCAGCCCCAGCATTTT; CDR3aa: CASSTTGDRVNQPQHF
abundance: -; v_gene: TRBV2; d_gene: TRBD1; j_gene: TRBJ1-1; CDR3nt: TGTGCCGGCCGGACAGGGCCGAACACTGAAGCTTTCTTT; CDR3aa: CAGRTGPNTEAFF
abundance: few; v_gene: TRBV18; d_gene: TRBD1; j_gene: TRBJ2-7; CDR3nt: TGTGCCAGCTCACCAGGACAGGGACCATCCTACGAGCAGTACTTC; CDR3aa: CASSPGQGPSYEQYF
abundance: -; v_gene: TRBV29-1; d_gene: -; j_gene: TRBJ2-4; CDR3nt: TGCAGCGTCCTTATAACCAGTGTGAACATTCAGTACTTC; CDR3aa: CSVLITSVNIQYF
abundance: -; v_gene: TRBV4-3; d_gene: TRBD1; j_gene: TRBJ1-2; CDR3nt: TGCGCCAGCAGCCAAGTAGTCGGGACAGGACTCTACACCTTC; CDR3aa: CASSQVVGTGLYTF
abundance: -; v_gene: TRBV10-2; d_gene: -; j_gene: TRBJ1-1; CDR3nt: TGCGCCAGCAGTGAGGGGATGGGAGGGCGCCGAGCTTTCTTT; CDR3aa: CASSEGMGGRRAFF
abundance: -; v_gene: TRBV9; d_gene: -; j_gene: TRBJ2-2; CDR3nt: TGTGCCAGCAGCTTCGTGAGCGGAGCCGGGGAGCTGTTTTTT; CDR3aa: CASSFVSGAGELFF
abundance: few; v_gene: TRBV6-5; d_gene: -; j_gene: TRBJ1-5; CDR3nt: TGTGCCAGCAATTTGTACAGAAATAGCAATCAGCCCCAGCATTTT; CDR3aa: CASNLYRNSNQPQHF
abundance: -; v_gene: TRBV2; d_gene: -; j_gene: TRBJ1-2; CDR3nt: TGTGCCAGCAGTGTAACTGGAGGCAACTATGGCTACACCTTC; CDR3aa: CASSVTGGNYGYTF
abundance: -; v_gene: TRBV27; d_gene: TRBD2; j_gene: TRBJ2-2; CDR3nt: TGTGCCAGCAGCCCACTAGCGCCCACCGGGGAGCTGTTTTTT; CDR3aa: CASSPLAPTGELFF
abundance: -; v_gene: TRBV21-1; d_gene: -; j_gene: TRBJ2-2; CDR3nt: TGTGCCAGCAGCAAAGGAATGCCGGTCGGGGAGCTGTTTTTT; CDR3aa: CASSKGMPVGELFF
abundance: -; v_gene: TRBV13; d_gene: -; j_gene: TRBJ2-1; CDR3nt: TGTGCCAGCAGCTTAGACAGGGAGCCCTACAATGAGCAGTTCTTC; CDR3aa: CASSLDREPYNEQFF
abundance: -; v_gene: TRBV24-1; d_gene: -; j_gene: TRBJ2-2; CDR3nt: TGTGCCACCAGTAATAGAGACACCGGGGAGCTGTTTTTT; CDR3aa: CATSNRDTGELFF